Sequencing of this T cell receptor beta chain was carried out in a study of tumor-infiltrating lymphocytes in primary liver carcinoma. In addition to blood RNA drawn from unsorted whole blood, germline DNA was extracted. Roughly 4 milliliters of peripheral blood were drawn preoperatively. This CDR3 contains 14 residues. The V and J ends lost 6 bases and 3 bases respectively, with 11 bases between them. CDR1 SGHDN and CDR2 FVKESK come from the germline V gene. General study findings and limits: Tumor top-250-clone fractions significantly exceeded those of blood (p = 0.039). Reduced overlap was seen in tumor-adjacent and tumor-blood pairs versus tumor region pairs. The samples were not sorted (they were bulk), so CD4+ and CD8+ repertoires were not compared.

This clonotype showed up many times. No antigen is known for it. A constant-region primer served to make TCR beta cDNA from roughly 500 ng total RNA. Investigators got TCR beta libraries out of three nested multiplex PCR rounds, done with slightly modified ARM-PCR. Amplification in the first two PCR rounds was performed using TRBV1-TRBV30 forward primers and a C-beta reverse primer for roughly 9 cycles each. TCRdb processed the multiplex PCR reads anew with MiXCR; each CDR3 protein has one entry. Counted here are 180,000 or so distinct CDR3 sequences, 60% occurring once; the ten biggest clones make up around 74%.

The TCR comes from a man aged 40-55 years with primary liver carcinoma and hepatitis B virus infection. The rearrangement joins TRBV14 to TRBJ2-2, with a weak D call TRBD1 (5 bases). The specimen was peripheral blood. Here the CDR3 DNA reads TGTGCCAGCAGAAGTGCCAGGGACACCGGGGAGCTGTTTTTT. Translating gives CASRSARDTGELFF.